Each of the 7 T cell receptor beta chains below was sequenced from the same sample in a study of T cell responses to AZD1222 COVID-19 vaccine. TCRdb's copy holds only in-frame clones and misses some; the assay was immunoSEQ multiplex PCR. Of approximately 74,000 clones in the sample, about nine tenths were seen once. Sequenced here: peripheral blood, sampled on day 0 of AZD1222 vaccination. The receptors were gathered from an adult in good health.

There are a few counts of this clone. CDR3 bases: TGTGCCAGCAGCCAAGATAGAGGAGCCGATGAAAAACTGTTTTTT. Its protein product is CASSQDRGADEKLFF. V and J are TRBV4-2 and TRBJ1-4; D unresolved. V was clipped by 0 bases and J by 6 bases, with 11 bases between them. This CDR3 has 15 residues. Germline CDR1 and CDR2: LGHNA and YNFKEQ.

This clone has a single count. The chain recombines TRBV19 with TRBJ1-2; 8 bases map to TRBD1. Trimming took 6 bases from V and 8 from J; bases not matched to a gene: 14. Germline CDR1 reads LNHDA; CDR2 reads SQIVND (reference sequence). The CDR3 length is 15 residues. DNA for the CDR3: TGTGCCAGTAGAACTGCCGGGACAGGTATACGAGGCTACACCTTC. This translates into CASRTAGTGIRGYTF.

The chain joins TRBV12-3 or TRBV12-4 to TRBJ1-1; D not certain. The CDR3 is made up of 11 amino acids. V lost 2 bases, J lost 10 bases, and 8 bases lay in between. The CDR3, as DNA: TGTGCCAGCAGTTTACGGAGGGCAGCTTTCTTT. As protein: CASSLRRAAFF.

The chain employs TRBV4-3 and TRBJ1-4; D not resolved. The CDR3 is 12 amino acids. The germline CDR1 and CDR2 sequences are LGHNA and YSLEER. V was trimmed by 4 bases and J by 5 bases, leaving 5 bases between them. CDR3 DNA sequence: TGCGCCAGCAGCCGAGAGAATGAAAAACTGTTTTTT. Protein sequence: CASSRENEKLFF.

This clone appeared a single time. This chain connects TRBV6-5 to TRBJ1-3, with D unresolved. The V gene lost 0 bases and the J gene lost 4 bases, with 7 bases spanning the gap. This CDR3 has 14 residues. Per germline, CDR1 MNHEY and CDR2 SVGAGI. The CDR3 DNA sequence: TGTGCCAGCAGTTACTCGACGGCCGGAAACACCATATATTTT. It translates to CASSYSTAGNTIYF.

V is TRBV6-2 or TRBV6-3 and J is TRBJ1-1, with D unclear. V lost 2 bases, J lost 4 bases, and 26 bases lay in between. CDR3 length equals 19 residues. The V gene's germline CDR1 is MNHEY and CDR2 SVGEGT. CDR3 protein: CASSYASPQRDQPFTEAFF. The CDR3 bases are TGTGCCAGCAGTTACGCCAGTCCTCAACGCGACCAACCCTTCACTGAAGCTTTCTTT.

This chain links TRBV24-1 with TRBJ2-5; 7 bases line up with TRBD1. Germline-derived CDR1 and CDR2 are KGHDR and SFDVKD. The CDR3 is 20 amino acids. Trimming took 3 bases from V and 2 from J; bases not matched to a gene: 20. The CDR3 here is CATSDPSRGRLGLPQETQYF. CDR3 in DNA: TGTGCCACCAGTGATCCATCGAGGGGGCGGCTTGGACTTCCACAAGAGACCCAGTACTTC.